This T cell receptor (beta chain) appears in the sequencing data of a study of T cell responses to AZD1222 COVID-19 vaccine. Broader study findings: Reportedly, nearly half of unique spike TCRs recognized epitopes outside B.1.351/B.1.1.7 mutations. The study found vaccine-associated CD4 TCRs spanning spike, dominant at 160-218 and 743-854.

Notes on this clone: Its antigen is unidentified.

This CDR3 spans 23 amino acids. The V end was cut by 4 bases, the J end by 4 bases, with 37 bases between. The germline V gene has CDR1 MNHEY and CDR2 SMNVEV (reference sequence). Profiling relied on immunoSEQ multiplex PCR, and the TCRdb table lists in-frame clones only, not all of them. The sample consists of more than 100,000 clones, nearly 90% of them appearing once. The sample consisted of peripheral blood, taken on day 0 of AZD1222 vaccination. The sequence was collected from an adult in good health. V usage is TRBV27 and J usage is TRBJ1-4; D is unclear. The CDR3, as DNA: TGTGCCAGCAGTTCACCCTGGGTAGGCCCCCCCCAGGCCCCGCTTACCCTTAATGAAAAACTGTTTTTT. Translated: CASSSPWVGPPQAPLTLNEKLFF. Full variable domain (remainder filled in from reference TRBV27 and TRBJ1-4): EAQVTQNPRYLITVTGKKLTVTCSQNMNHEYMSWYRQDPGLGLRQIYYSMNVEVTDKGDVPEGYKVSRKEKRNFPLILESPSPNQTSLYFCASSSPWVGPPQAPLTLNEKLFFGSGTQLSVL.